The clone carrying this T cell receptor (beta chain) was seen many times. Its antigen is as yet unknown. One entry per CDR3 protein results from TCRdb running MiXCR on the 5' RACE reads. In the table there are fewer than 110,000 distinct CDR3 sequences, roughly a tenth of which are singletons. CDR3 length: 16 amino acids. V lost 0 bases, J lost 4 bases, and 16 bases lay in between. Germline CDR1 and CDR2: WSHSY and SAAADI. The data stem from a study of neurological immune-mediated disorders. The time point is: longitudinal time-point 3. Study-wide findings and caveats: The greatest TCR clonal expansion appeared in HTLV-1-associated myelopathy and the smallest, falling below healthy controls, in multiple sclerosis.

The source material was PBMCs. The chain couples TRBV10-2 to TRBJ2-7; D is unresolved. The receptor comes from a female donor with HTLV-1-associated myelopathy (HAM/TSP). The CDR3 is CASSESISHLPYEQYF. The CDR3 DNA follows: TGCGCCAGCAGTGAGTCGATAAGCCACCTACCATACGAGCAGTACTTC.